This TCR beta chain is from a study of cytomegalovirus exposure and HLA in healthy donors. The PCR had 60 Vbeta and 13 Jbeta primers. Authors' methods: It was a later analysis that counted about 80 million unique TCR beta chains, of which roughly 10 million were shared. Produced via immunoSEQ multiplex PCR; TCRdb's table is partial and in-frame only. D and trimming were read from the DNA, whereas the V and J calls and clone size are those reported in that table. The specimen's table records about 74,000 clones. Germline CDR1 reads MDHEN; CDR2 reads SYDVKM. The trim removed 4 bases at V and 2 bases at J, leaving 5 bases unmatched. The CDR3 is made up of 14 amino acids.

The V gene is TRBV28, the J gene TRBJ2-7; the match to TRBD1 covers 7 bases. Sequencing input: PBMCs. This TCR was recovered from a female donor in good health and CMV-seropositive. The CDR3 bases are TGTGCCAGCAGTTACCCGGGACAGCCCTACGAGCAGTACTTC. It is translated as CASSYPGQPYEQYF.